This entry concerns a single T cell receptor (beta chain). These data are taken from a study of blood T cell repertoires in COVID-19. Assay: immunoSEQ multiplex PCR; the TCRdb copy retains only in-frame clones and omits some. The table lists 84,000 or so clones, approximately 81% of them singletons. The CDR3 has 12 residues. Trimming left V 4 bases short and J 4 bases short, with 5 bases between. Germline V CDR1 and CDR2: SGHTA, FQGNSA. Source material: peripheral blood. This rearrangement joins TRBV7-2 to TRBJ1-3; D not certain. The TCR was taken from a woman aged 80 or older with acute or convalescent COVID-19. CDR3 loop: CASSSQGNTIYF. In DNA form, the CDR3 reads TGTGCCAGCAGCTCCCAGGGAAACACCATATATTTT. The complete variable domain, with remaining parts taken from reference TRBV7-2 and TRBJ1-3, reads GAGVSQSPSNKVTEKGKDVELRCDPISGHTALYWYRQSLGQGLEFLIYFQGNSAPDKSGLPSDRFSAERTGGSVSTLTIQRTQQEDSAVYLCASSSQGNTIYFGEGSWLTVV.